These 20 T cell receptor beta chains share one sample of origin, sequenced in a study of shared clonotypes between healthy human individuals. Sequenced by immunoSEQ multiplex PCR; TCRdb stores in-frame clones only, minus some. The sample lists about 1 million clones, approximately 72% seen once, with 1.2% to 1.5% in the top ten. The sequenced sample was memory CD4+ T cells sorted from blood. Subset here: CD45RA-negative fraction. The receptors were gathered from a man between 18 and 35 years old in good health.

This chain connects TRBV6-1 to TRBJ1-5, with D possibly being TRBD1 (6 bases). The CDR3 is made up of 16 amino acids. CDR1 is MNHNS and CDR2 is SASEGT in the germline V gene. Trimming stripped 2 bases from V and 6 bases from J, with 17 bases between. In DNA, the CDR3 is TGTGCCAGCAGTGAACATTTTTTGGGGGCTGGTCAGCCCCAGCATTTT. It translates to CASSEHFLGAGQPQHF.

This clone was counted a single time. The CDR3 sequence: CASSARDRSSYEQYF. The CDR3 DNA follows: TGTGCCAGTAGTGCCCGGGACCGAAGCTCCTACGAGCAGTACTTC. This chain joins TRBV19 and TRBJ2-7; D could derive from TRBD1 or TRBD2 (5 bases each). Per the germline V gene, CDR1 is LNHDA and CDR2 is SQIVND (reference sequence). The CDR3 is 15 amino acids. The ends were cut back, 5 bases at V and 0 bases at J, with 14 bases in the middle.

This chain joins TRBV7-9 and TRBJ1-3; weak D call: TRBD1 (5 bases). The CDR3 totals 17 residues. CDR1 and CDR2 (germline): SEHNR, FQNEAQ (reference sequence). Trimming took off 6 bases at V and 0 bases at J, with 18 bases between the two ends. CDR3 nucleotides: TGTGCCAGCAGTCCTCTCGGGGCCAGGCCCTCTGGAAACACCATATATTTT. Its translation: CASSPLGARPSGNTIYF. The entire variable domain, with the rest obtained from reference TRBV7-9 and TRBJ1-3, is as follows: DTGVSQNPRHKITKRGQNVTFRCDPISEHNRLYWYRQTLGQGPEFLTYFQNEAQLEKSRLLSDRFSAERPKGSFSTLEIQRTEQGDSAMYLCASSPLGARPSGNTIYFGEGSWLTVV.

CDR3 in DNA: TGTGCCAGCAGTTTGGGAGGGACTTTTGGAAACACCATATATTTT. It encodes CASSLGGTFGNTIYF. The rearrangement uses TRBV27 and TRBJ1-3; TRBD1 is a possible D gene (5 bases). The CDR3 contains 15 residues. The germline CDR1 and CDR2 sequences are MNHEY and SMNVEV (reference sequence). Trimming pared 3 bases from V and 3 bases from J, leaving 12 bases between.

The gene calls are TRBV10-3 and TRBJ2-2, with 12 bases matching TRBD2. Germline V gene sequence: CDR1 ENHRY, CDR2 SYGVKD. The CDR3 consists of 15 residues. With V trimmed by 4 bases and J by 6 bases, 3 bases remained unmatched. The CDR3 nucleotides read TGTGCCATCAGTGCGACTAGCGGGAGCTCCGGGGAGCTGTTTTTT. Its translation: CAISATSGSSGELFF.

V is TRBV10-1 and J is TRBJ2-7; 10 bases agree with TRBD2. The trim removed 6 bases at V and 0 bases at J, leaving 14 bases unmatched. The CDR3 runs 18 residues. Germline values: CDR1 WNHNN, CDR2 SYGVQD (reference sequence). CDR3 loop: CASSALEEREGLSYEQYF. In DNA form, the CDR3 reads TGCGCCAGCAGCGCCTTGGAAGAGCGGGAGGGCCTCTCCTACGAGCAGTACTTC.

The V gene is TRBV4-3, the J gene TRBJ2-1; no definite D call. The CDR3 length is 11 residues. Trimming took 4 bases from V and 4 from J, leaving 2 bases between them. Germline V lookup: CDR1 LGHNA, CDR2 YSLEER. CDR3 sequence: CASSLYNEQFF. The DNA of the CDR3 is TGCGCCAGCAGCCTATACAATGAGCAGTTCTTC.

V gene TRBV30 combines with J gene TRBJ2-2, with D perhaps TRBD2 (6 bases). The CDR3 has 11 residues. Trimming removed 5 bases from V and 5 bases from J, with 6 bases in between. Germline CDR1 GTSNPN, CDR2 SVGIG (reference sequence). The chain's CDR3 is CAWGGTGELFF. The CDR3 DNA is TGTGCCTGGGGAGGGACCGGGGAGCTGTTTTTT.

V is TRBV7-8 and J is TRBJ1-2; perhaps TRBD1 as D (5 bases). CDR1 and CDR2 (germline): SGHVS, FQNEAQ. V was shortened by 1 base and J by 2 bases, with 11 bases between the two germline ends. CDR3 length: 15 amino acids. The CDR3 reads CASSLGTDTNYGYTF. The CDR3 DNA follows: TGTGCCAGCAGCTTAGGGACGGACACCAACTATGGCTACACCTTC. Using reference TRBV7-8 and TRBJ1-2 for the parts outside the CDR3, the full variable domain is GAGVSQSPRYKVAKRGQDVALRCDPISGHVSLFWYQQALGQGPEFLTYFQNEAQLDKSGLPSDRFFAERPEGSVSTLKIQRTQQEDSAVYLCASSLGTDTNYGYTFGSGTRLTVV.

The chain has TRBV9 and TRBJ2-3, with TRBD2 identical over 12 bases. The CDR3 contains 16 residues. The germline V gene encodes CDR1 SGDLS and CDR2 YYNGEE. V was clipped by 0 bases and J by 1 base; unmatched bases: 0. The CDR3 reads CASSVASGGGTDTQYF. Written as DNA, the CDR3 is TGTGCCAGCAGCGTAGCTAGCGGGGGGGGCACAGATACGCAGTATTTT.

V and J are TRBV7-9 and TRBJ1-1, with TRBD1 identical over 7 bases. The CDR3 runs 12 residues. V lost 5 bases, J lost 6 bases, and 3 bases stayed unmatched. From germline, CDR1 is SEHNR and CDR2 FQNEAQ (reference sequence). CDR3 in amino acids: CASSAGTAEAFF. In nucleotides, the CDR3 is TGTGCCAGCAGCGCCGGGACAGCTGAAGCTTTCTTT.

The rearrangement links TRBV10-1 to TRBJ2-7; 11 bases are a match to TRBD2. The germline CDR1 and CDR2 sequences are WNHNN and SYGVQD (reference sequence). Unmatched junction bases numbered 6, after V lost 9 bases and J lost 5 bases. The CDR3 spans 13 residues. CDR3 amino acids: CASGGLAADEQYF. The CDR3 coding sequence is TGCGCCAGTGGGGGACTAGCGGCGGACGAGCAGTACTTC.

This clone showed up just once. In nucleotides, the CDR3 is TGTGCCAGCGGGCCGGACAGGGCAGATACGCAGTATTTT. Translation gives CASGPDRADTQYF. The J gene is TRBJ2-3, the V gene TRBV2; 8 nucleotides line up with TRBD1. The CDR3 loop spans 13 amino acids. The ends lost 8 bases at V and 4 bases at J; junction bases unmatched: 5. CDR1 and CDR2 from the germline V gene are SNHLY and FYNNEI.

The V and J genes are TRBV4-1 and TRBJ1-2; 9 bases map to TRBD1. Germline V gene lookup returns CDR1 MGHRA and CDR2 YSYEKL. Losses at the gene ends were 0 bases for V and 4 bases for J; bases not matched to a gene: 6. The CDR3 has 16 residues. CDR3 in amino acids: CASSQEITGGVYGYTF. In nucleotides, the CDR3 is TGCGCCAGCAGCCAAGAGATTACAGGGGGCGTCTATGGCTACACCTTC.

About this clone: Other DNA sequences in the same sample also yield this CDR3. The chain combines TRBV28 with TRBJ2-7; TRBD2 matches at 8 bases. The CDR3 runs to 13 residues. The germline V gene has CDR1 MDHEN and CDR2 SYDVKM. V lost 6 bases, J lost 2 bases, and 3 bases stayed unmatched. The CDR3 sequence is CASSRGGAYEQYF. CDR3 DNA: TGTGCCAGCAGCCGGGGGGGAGCCTACGAGCAGTACTTC.

This clone was found many times. The J gene is TRBJ1-2, the V gene TRBV2, with 7 bases fitting TRBD1. CDR1 is SNHLY, CDR2 FYNNEI, per germline. The CDR3 is made up of 16 amino acids. With 5 bases clipped from V and 4 bases from J, the junction kept 13 bases outside the gene matches. CDR3 nucleotide sequence: TGTGCCAGCAGTCCTCGGGACAGTTCCCTGGGCTATGGCTACACCTTC. As protein: CASSPRDSSLGYGYTF.

The chain is built from TRBV10-3 and TRBJ2-7, with 9 nucleotides matching TRBD1. The CDR3 runs 13 residues. With 11 bases clipped from V and 6 bases from J, the junction kept 11 bases outside the gene matches. Germline V gene lookup returns CDR1 ENHRY and CDR2 SYGVKD. CDR3 in DNA: TGTGCCGTAAGCCGGGACAGGGACCTCGAGCAGTACTTC. The encoded protein is CAVSRDRDLEQYF.

Concerning this clone itself: No conserved phenylalanine or tryptophan ends this CDR3, so it is likely a read error. The chain recombines TRBV6-1 with TRBJ1-5; TRBD1 might be the D (6 bases). This CDR3 comprises 13 residues. V was clipped by 8 bases and J by 6 bases, with 14 bases between them. CDR1 MNHNS and CDR2 SASEGT come from the germline V gene. In DNA form, the CDR3 reads TGTGCCAGCTGGGAGGGGGTCGGTCAGCCCCAGCATTCT. Translated: CASWEGVGQPQHS.

This clone was seen ten or more times. This chain connects TRBV4-2 to TRBJ2-2; 8 bases fit TRBD2. This CDR3 has 15 residues. The germline V gene encodes CDR1 LGHNA and CDR2 YNFKEQ. Trimming took 8 bases from V and 8 from J; bases not matched to a gene: 13. Here the CDR3 DNA reads TGTGCCAGCTCGGGTCTAGCGGGCACCAAAGGGGAGCTGTTTTTT. As protein: CASSGLAGTKGELFF.

A few counts support this clone. V and J are TRBV28 and TRBJ1-5; possible D gene TRBD1, 5 bases. Deletions cut 8 bases from V and 4 bases from J, with 9 bases between. Looked up from germline, CDR1 is MDHEN and CDR2 is SYDVKM. The CDR3 spans 12 residues. CDR3 in amino acids: CASQAGNQPQHF. The CDR3 DNA is TGTGCCAGCCAGGCAGGGAATCAGCCCCAGCATTTT.